One sample yielded the 28 T cell receptor beta chains listed below, sequenced in a study of CXCR3-negative and CXCR3-positive naive CD8 T cells (dated by TCRdb to the late 2010s). Study-level results and caveats: Compared with CXCR3-negative naive cells, CXCR3-positive naive cells had TRB CDR3s with higher hydrophobicity (lower Kidera factor 4), lower energy, and higher strength and volume indices.

These TCRs' antigens remain unknown. The reads were generated on a NextSeq 550. The Human TCR Profiling Kit (MiLaboratory) was used to make UMI-labeled 5' RACE TRB cDNA libraries. The reads went through TCRdb reprocessing, and each CDR3 protein sequence gets one entry with no DNA. The sample's own table lists over 50,000 distinct CDR3 sequences. The top ten clones comprise roughly 0.75% of the sample. The material sequenced was naive CXCR3+ CD8+ T cells from blood. Per the publication, the cell subset or site label means: CD45RO-CCR7+CD27+CD95- naive CD8+ T cells expressing CXCR3 (TNR3+). Receptor source: a human donor in good health. Some clones in this sample may be carry-over from other donors' samples.

The chain has TRBV7-9 and TRBJ2-2. This CDR3 contains 11 residues. Germline lookup yields CDR1 SEHNR and CDR2 FQNEAQ (reference sequence). The CDR3 protein is CASSNTGELFF.

V gene TRBV29-1 combines with J gene TRBJ2-7; as DNA is missing, the TRBD1 call by TCRdb cannot be tested. The CDR3 is 13 amino acids. Germline V gene data show CDR1 as SQVTM and CDR2 as ANQGSEA. The CDR3 loop reads CSVRTGLTYEQYF.

The chain carries TRBV5-6 and TRBJ2-7; the TRBD1 assignment by TCRdb is unverifiable without DNA. Germline lookup yields CDR1 SGHDT and CDR2 YYEEEE. The CDR3 has 13 residues. The CDR3 loop is CASSLGGGTEQYF.

The gene calls are TRBV7-2 and TRBJ2-6; TCRdb reports TRBD1, a call that lacks DNA to check it against. This CDR3 region has 17 residues. Germline V gene data show CDR1 as SGHTA and CDR2 as FQGNSA. CDR3 sequence reads: CASSLQDSSTGANVLTF.

The gene calls are TRBV29-1 and TRBJ2-7; with no DNA, the TCRdb D assignment of TRBD1 cannot be verified. Germline V gene lookup returns CDR1 SQVTM and CDR2 ANQGSEA. The CDR3 runs 11 residues. CDR3 in amino acids: CSVLGGNEQYF.

The chain employs TRBV29-1 and TRBJ2-1; TCRdb outputs TRBD1, but without DNA this stays unchecked. Germline CDR1 is SQVTM and CDR2 is ANQGSEA. There are 14 residues in the CDR3. The CDR3 is CSAEAEPGYNEQFF.

This chain links TRBV28 with TRBJ1-1. CDR1 is MDHEN, CDR2 SYDVKM, per germline. The CDR3 spans 12 residues. CDR3: CASSPSNTEAFF.

The chain recombines TRBV7-8 with TRBJ2-7; with no DNA, the TCRdb D assignment of TRBD1 cannot be verified. The CDR3 length is 16 residues. Germline V lookup: CDR1 SGHVS, CDR2 FQNEAQ. This chain's CDR3 is CASRPTAGASAYEQYF.

Frequency places this clonotype as medium-sized (0.01 to 0.1%). The rearrangement joins TRBV29-1 to TRBJ2-2; the TCRdb call, TRBD2, lacks DNA for checking. This CDR3 has 15 residues. Germline CDR1 and CDR2: SQVTM and ANQGSEA. Here the CDR3 reads CSVLPQESNTGELFF.

The chain has TRBV29-1 and TRBJ1-2; the D call from TCRdb, TRBD1, cannot be confirmed without DNA. Per germline, CDR1 SQVTM and CDR2 ANQGSEA. This CDR3 contains 13 residues. The CDR3 is CSVVGTGEYGYTF.

CDR3 loop: CAISPTGGFYEQYF. The chain employs TRBV10-3 and TRBJ2-7; lacking DNA, the TRBD1 call made by TCRdb goes unchecked. This CDR3 comprises 14 residues. Looked up from germline, CDR1 is ENHRY and CDR2 is SYGVKD.

The chain has TRBV19 and TRBJ1-2; the TCRdb D gene call, TRBD1, has no DNA to confirm it. This CDR3 spans 12 amino acids. Germline CDR1 LNHDA, CDR2 SQIVND (reference sequence). CDR3 in amino acids: CASSIDRDGYTF.

This chain joins TRBV7-9 and TRBJ2-1; without DNA, the TCRdb call of TRBD1 cannot be checked. Per germline, CDR1 SEHNR and CDR2 FQNEAQ (reference sequence). This CDR3 comprises 15 residues. This CDR3 reads CASSRRDPSYNEQFF. The full variable domain, its missing parts supplied by reference TRBV7-9 and TRBJ2-1, is DTGVSQNPRHKITKRGQNVTFRCDPISEHNRLYWYRQTLGQGPEFLTYFQNEAQLEKSRLLSDRFSAERPKGSFSTLEIQRTEQGDSAMYLCASSRRDPSYNEQFFGPGTRLTVL.

The chain combines TRBV7-6 with TRBJ2-6. This CDR3 has 17 amino acids. Looked up from germline, CDR1 is SGHVS and CDR2 is FNYEAQ. CDR3: CASSFEFIPSGANVLTF.

The J gene is TRBJ2-4, the V gene TRBV14. Per the germline V gene, CDR1 is SGHDN and CDR2 is FVKESK. The CDR3 has 17 amino acids. This CDR3 reads CASSQGPATLAKNIQYF.

The CDR3 loop is CASSQDPGTAYASYEQYF. This chain links TRBV4-3 with TRBJ2-7; TCRdb gives TRBD1 as the D gene, but with no DNA this cannot be confirmed. CDR3 length: 18 residues. Per the germline V gene, CDR1 is LGHNA and CDR2 is YSLEER.

The chain's CDR3 is CASGTGWNEQYF. The chain carries TRBV5-1 and TRBJ2-7; TCRdb's D call of TRBD1 is untestable without DNA. This CDR3 has 12 amino acids. Germline assignment: CDR1 SGHRS and CDR2 YFSETQ.

The rearrangement links TRBV7-9 to TRBJ2-7; TCRdb's D call of TRBD1 is untestable without DNA. Germline V CDR1 and CDR2: SEHNR, FQNEAQ (reference sequence). The CDR3 is 13 residues long. The CDR3 loop is CASSQTGDYEQYF.

The chain uses TRBV6-6 and TRBJ1-4; TCRdb's D gene call, TRBD1, goes unchecked for lack of DNA. Germline CDR1 MNHNY, CDR2 SVGAGI (reference sequence). CDR3 length: 16 residues. CDR3 residues: CASSSPSEGGDEKLFF.

The rearrangement links TRBV19 to TRBJ2-1; without DNA, the TCRdb call of TRBD1 cannot be checked. This CDR3 region has 14 residues. Germline V CDR1 and CDR2: LNHDA, SQIVND (reference sequence). CDR3 in amino acids: CASSIRGGYNEQFF.

The CDR3 is CASSRGTGYNEQFF. The chain is built from TRBV5-1 and TRBJ2-1; the TRBD2 assignment by TCRdb is unverifiable without DNA. The CDR3 extends over 14 amino acids. Germline V gives CDR1 SGHRS, CDR2 YFSETQ.

This chain uses TRBV6-6 with TRBJ2-3; absent DNA, TCRdb's TRBD1 call cannot be checked. Germline CDR1 is MNHNY and CDR2 is SVGAGI (reference sequence). The CDR3 has 17 residues. The CDR3 sequence is CASSYEGWAGETDTQYF.

V is TRBV12-3 or TRBV12-4 and J is TRBJ1-1. The length of the CDR3 is 12 residues. Here the CDR3 reads CASSSADTEAFF.

The chain joins TRBV24-1 to TRBJ2-1; as DNA is missing, the TRBD2 call by TCRdb cannot be tested. This CDR3 is built from 13 residues. Germline V gene data show CDR1 as KGHDR and CDR2 as SFDVKD. The CDR3 sequence is CATSGRTYNEQFF.

The chain is built from TRBV20-1 and TRBJ1-2; TCRdb calls TRBD1, which cannot be checked without DNA. The CDR3 has 15 amino acids. Germline V gene sequence: CDR1 DFQATT, CDR2 SNEGSKA (reference sequence). The CDR3 loop reads CSARIPRNGGYGYTF.

The chain joins TRBV9 to TRBJ2-7; TCRdb reports TRBD1, a call that lacks DNA to check it against. This CDR3 is 15 amino acids long. Looked up from germline, CDR1 is SGDLS and CDR2 is YYNGEE. The CDR3 spells CASSDPGAPSYEQYF.

The chain carries TRBV29-1 and TRBJ2-7; TCRdb's D call, TRBD1, is unchecked because there is no DNA. The CDR3 has 13 amino acids. In germline, CDR1 is SQVTM, CDR2 ANQGSEA. The chain's CDR3 is CSVGPGGTYEQYF.

This chain joins TRBV6-2 or TRBV6-3 and TRBJ2-3; TCRdb proposes TRBD1, but this gene call is untestable without DNA. Germline-derived CDR1 and CDR2 are MNHEY and SVGEGT. The CDR3 contains 16 residues. The CDR3 sequence is CASSYLPRGPTDTQYF.